A single sample is the source of the 13 T cell receptor beta chains below, sequenced in a study of identical twins. MiXCR, run by TCRdb on the 5' RACE reads, gives a single entry per CDR3 protein. The sample contains 1.5 million to 2 million distinct CDR3 sequences, about 32% of which appear only once. Sequences were obtained from cord blood. Receptor source: a newborn girl in good health.

The V and J genes are TRBV7-2 and TRBJ2-3, with D perhaps TRBD1 (6 bases). The CDR3 spans 16 residues. The V gene lost 2 bases and the J gene lost 4 bases, with 16 bases spanning the gap. In germline, CDR1 is SGHTA, CDR2 FQGNSA. DNA of the CDR3: TGTGCCAGCAGCTTATGGGACATTGAGGATGCAGATACGCAGTATTTT. It codes for CASSLWDIEDADTQYF.

The gene calls are TRBV28 and TRBJ1-4; tentatively, D is TRBD1 (5 bases). Germline values: CDR1 MDHEN, CDR2 SYDVKM. V lost 5 bases to trimming and J lost 7 bases, with 11 bases between them. The CDR3 runs to 13 residues. CDR3: CASSGASSEKLFF. The CDR3 DNA reads TGTGCCAGCAGTGGGGCGAGTAGTGAAAAACTGTTTTTT.

The chain employs TRBV21-1 and TRBJ1-2. TRBV21-1 is flagged as a pseudogene. There are 17 residues in the CDR3. CDR3 region: CASSKRRRGRANYGYTF. The CDR3 DNA reads TGTGCCAGCAGCAAACGCCGACGGGGAAGAGCTAACTATGGCTACACCTTC.

This clonotype was counted only a few times. The J gene is TRBJ2-7, the V gene TRBV20-1; D is uncertain. V was cut by 1 base and J by 3 bases, with 25 bases left in between. Germline CDR1 reads DFQATT; CDR2 reads SNEGSKA (reference sequence). The length of the CDR3 is 18 residues. The CDR3 nucleotides are TGCAGTGCTAGAGTAGGCATGTATTCGGGCCCGACCTTCTACGAGCAGTACTTC. This sequence encodes CSARVGMYSGPTFYEQYF.

The chain is built from TRBV28 and TRBJ2-1; 8 positions agree with TRBD1. The end of the DNA is better explained by TRBJ2-7, so the J call may be wrong. The CDR3 length is 16 residues. The V gene's germline CDR1 is MDHEN and CDR2 SYDVKM. The CDR3 loop reads CASSFTPGTGGNEQYF. In DNA, the CDR3 is TGTGCCAGCAGCTTCACCCCCGGGACAGGAGGCAATGAGCAGTACTTC.

The chain joins TRBV24-1 to TRBJ2-7, with 9 nucleotides matching TRBD2. Trimming removed 4 bases from V and 1 base from J; junction bases left unmatched: 10. The germline V gene has CDR1 KGHDR and CDR2 SFDVKD. The length of the CDR3 is 17 residues. The DNA of the CDR3 is TGTGCCACCAGTGACTACCCTGGGCGGGAGGGATCCTACGAGCAGTACTTC. Its protein product is CATSDYPGREGSYEQYF.

About this clonotype itself: One end of the junction fails to match germline, which may point to a read error. This chain links TRBV6-6 with TRBJ2-1; TRBD2 agrees at 10 bases. The CDR3 totals 15 residues. Looked up from germline, CDR1 is MNHNY and CDR2 is SVGAGI (reference sequence). In DNA, the CDR3 is TGTGCCAGCAGTTACAAGCGGGAGGGCCACAATGGGCAGTTCTTC. It specifies CASSYKREGHNGQFF.

The V gene is TRBV6-1, the J gene TRBJ2-1, with 10 bases matching TRBD2. From germline, CDR1 is MNHNS and CDR2 SASEGT. The CDR3 has 17 amino acids. The trim removed 5 bases at V and 4 bases at J, leaving 11 bases unmatched. The CDR3 region is CASSPRSAGGPYNEQFF. The CDR3 nucleotides are TGTGCCAGCAGTCCCCGATCAGCGGGGGGGCCTTACAATGAGCAGTTCTTC.

The rearrangement joins TRBV6-1 to TRBJ2-3; D possibly corresponds to TRBD2 (6 bases). Germline values: CDR1 MNHNS, CDR2 SASEGT. The CDR3 consists of 14 residues. Trimming took off 6 bases at V and 11 bases at J, with 21 bases between the two ends. CDR3 loop: CASSSGGAIARQYF. The CDR3 DNA reads as TGTGCCAGCAGCAGTGGCGGGGCAATAGCGAGGCAGTATTTT.

CDR3 protein: CASSPGGRDYEQYF. CDR3 DNA: TGTGCCAGCAGCCCAGGCGGGCGGGACTACGAGCAGTACTTC. The chain uses TRBV7-9 and TRBJ2-4, with TRBD2 as a possible D gene (6 bases). The J call may be mistaken, given a closer DNA end match to TRBJ2-7. The CDR3 spans 14 residues. Germline V gene sequence: CDR1 SEHNR, CDR2 FQNEAQ (reference sequence).

The CDR3 sequence: CASSSRTNSNQPQHF. CDR3 nucleotide sequence: TGTGCCAGCAGTTCTCGGACAAATAGCAATCAGCCCCAGCATTTT. The chain has TRBV12-3 or TRBV12-4 and TRBJ1-5; D possibly corresponds to TRBD1 (5 bases). Trimming cost V 4 bases and J 0 bases, with 10 bases left between them. The CDR3 is 15 residues long.

The rearrangement uses TRBV3-1 and TRBJ2-5; D gene ambiguous. CDR3 length: 14 amino acids. Germline values: CDR1 LGHDT, CDR2 YNNKEL (reference sequence). With 3 bases removed from V and 5 bases from J, the gap between germline ends came to 13 bases. The CDR3 here is CASSHLLDAETQYF. The CDR3, as DNA: TGTGCCAGCAGCCACCTCCTAGACGCTGAGACCCAGTACTTC.

The rearrangement links TRBV4-1 to TRBJ2-3; 8 nucleotides match TRBD2. With 0 bases clipped from V and 2 bases from J, the junction kept 1 base outside the gene matches. Germline V gene sequence: CDR1 MGHRA, CDR2 YSYEKL. CDR3 length: 15 residues. The CDR3: CASSQELAATDTQYF. The CDR3 DNA reads as TGCGCCAGCAGCCAAGAACTAGCGGCCACAGATACGCAGTATTTT.